This T cell receptor beta chain was observed in a study of T cell repertoires in cytomegalovirus infection. Study details: Signatures in public TCR beta sequences pointed to both CMV infection and matching HLA type. Study-wide findings and caveats: CMV-specific HLA-C-restricted TCR beta clonotypes dominated the ex vivo response.

This CDR3 is built from 14 residues. Germline assignment: CDR1 DFQATT and CDR2 SNEGSKA (reference sequence). Trimming pared 0 bases from V and 0 bases from J, leaving 8 bases between. In this sample, this clonotype turned up many times. Its antigen is unknown. TCRdb fed the reads into MiXCR, producing one record per CDR3 protein. The table has under 250,000 distinct CDR3 sequences, roughly 6.5% seen once. The sequencing sample was made of PBMCs. The V and J genes are TRBV20-1 and TRBJ1-2; no clear D. This clonotype originated in a human donor in good health (CMV status not recorded). Some clones in this sample may be carry-over from other donors' samples. The CDR3 loop reads CSARDTFPNYGYTF. The CDR3 DNA is TGCAGTGCTAGAGACACCTTCCCTAACTATGGCTACACCTTC.